The 24 T cell receptor beta chains below come from one sample, sequenced in a study of blood T cell repertoires in COVID-19. The protocol was immunoSEQ multiplex PCR, while the TCRdb copy is restricted to in-frame clones and leaves out a portion. Of under 150,000 clones detected, about 85% appear once; the ten largest clones hold 6.2%. Material: PBMCs or T cells enriched from blood (not recorded which). These TCRs come from a woman aged 40-49 years who had recovered from COVID-19.

V usage is TRBV7-3 and J usage is TRBJ1-1, with D possibly TRBD1 on 5 matching bases. The CDR3 is made up of 14 amino acids. In germline, CDR1 is SGHTA, CDR2 FQGTGA. The V gene lost 1 base and the J gene lost 3 bases, with 9 bases spanning the gap. The CDR3 spells CASSLNPGYTEAFF. CDR3 coding DNA: TGTGCCAGCAGCTTAAATCCAGGGTACACTGAAGCTTTCTTT.

The rearrangement links TRBV27 to TRBJ2-2; 7 bases match TRBD1. CDR1 is MNHEY and CDR2 is SMNVEV in the germline V gene (reference sequence). The CDR3 is made up of 15 amino acids. V lost 5 bases and J lost 7; bases outside the gene matches: 10. CDR3 DNA sequence: TGTGCCAGCAGTACCGGGACAGTACGCAGCGGGGAGCTGTTTTTT. As protein: CASSTGTVRSGELFF.

V and J are TRBV12-3 or TRBV12-4 and TRBJ2-5; D is unresolved. This CDR3 comprises 13 residues. Trimming stripped 4 bases from V and 5 bases from J, with 11 bases between. This chain's CDR3 is CASSSQDWETQYF. The CDR3 region has the DNA TGTGCCAGCAGTTCCCAGGATTGGGAGACCCAGTACTTC.

The chain has TRBV18 and TRBJ1-1, with TRBD1 matching over 7 bases. Per germline, CDR1 KGHSH and CDR2 LQKENI. The CDR3 covers 14 residues. V was pared by 6 bases and J by 4 bases, with 8 bases of the junction left unmatched. CDR3 protein: CASSRTGVGTEAFF. The CDR3 DNA follows: TGTGCCAGCTCGCGAACAGGGGTGGGCACTGAAGCTTTCTTT.

The CDR3 nucleotides read TGTGCCAGTAGTTTCAGGGGGCGAGGCATTCAGTACTTC. It is translated as CASSFRGRGIQYF. The V call is TRBV19, the J call TRBJ2-4; 8 nucleotides line up with TRBD1. The V and J ends lost 5 bases and 9 bases, in that order; junction bases with no gene match: 6. Germline assignment: CDR1 LNHDA and CDR2 SQIVND (reference sequence). This CDR3 region has 13 residues.

The V gene is TRBV7-9, the J gene TRBJ2-6; TRBD2 is a possible D gene (6 bases). V was pared by 6 bases and J by 15 bases, with 12 bases between. CDR3 length: 11 amino acids. CDR1 and CDR2 from the germline V gene are SEHNR and FQNEAQ (reference sequence). CDR3 loop: CASRVQGGLTF. CDR3 nucleotides: TGTGCCAGCAGGGTCCAGGGAGGCCTGACTTTC.

The chain combines TRBV30 with TRBJ2-5; D gene unclear. Germline CDR1 GTSNPN, CDR2 SVGIG (reference sequence). The CDR3 loop spans 11 amino acids. Trimming stripped 1 base from V and 4 bases from J, with 4 bases between. CDR3 sequence: CAWSGAETQYF. The CDR3 DNA is TGTGCCTGGAGTGGGGCAGAGACCCAGTACTTC.

The chain couples TRBV6-5 to TRBJ1-4; D remains ambiguous. Germline CDR1 and CDR2: MNHEY and SVGAGI. Deletions cut 2 bases from V and 8 bases from J, with 12 bases between. CDR3 length: 14 amino acids. The CDR3 coding sequence is TGTGCCAGCAGTTACGATTTTGTAGCGGAAAAACTGTTTTTT. Translating it yields CASSYDFVAEKLFF.

The rearrangement uses TRBV19 and TRBJ1-5; 7 positions agree with TRBD1. This CDR3 contains 16 residues. Germline V gives CDR1 LNHDA, CDR2 SQIVND (reference sequence). V gave up 5 bases and J gave up 5 bases; unmatched junction bases: 12. The CDR3 sequence: CASSLPWDSLDQPQHF. In DNA, the CDR3 is TGTGCCAGTAGTTTACCGTGGGACAGCCTCGATCAGCCCCAGCATTTT.

V and J are TRBV9 and TRBJ2-2; D is perhaps TRBD2 (6 bases). Germline CDR1 SGDLS, CDR2 YYNGEE. The ends were cut back, 4 bases at V and 0 bases at J, with 10 bases in the middle. This CDR3 spans 15 amino acids. The CDR3 here is CASSYGTANTGELFF. The CDR3 nucleotides read TGTGCCAGCAGCTATGGGACTGCGAACACCGGGGAGCTGTTTTTT.

The V and J genes are TRBV3-1 (or the pseudogene TRBV3-2) and TRBJ2-1, with TRBD2 identical over 11 bases. Germline trimming cut 6 bases from V and 6 bases from J; bases unmatched to any gene: 10. This CDR3 region has 16 residues. The germline CDR1 and CDR2 sequences are LGHDT and YNNKEL (reference sequence). The CDR3 bases are TGTGCCAGCAGACTTAGTACTAGCGGGAGAACCAATGAGCAGTTCTTC. Its protein is CASRLSTSGRTNEQFF.

The V and J genes are TRBV7-8 and TRBJ2-7, with 10 bases fitting TRBD2. Germline V gene data show CDR1 as SGHVS and CDR2 as FQNEAQ. The length of the CDR3 is 14 residues. Losses at the gene ends were 5 bases for V and 0 bases for J; bases not matched to a gene: 1. This chain's CDR3 is CASSPSGSSYEQYF. For the CDR3, the DNA is TGTGCCAGCAGCCCTAGCGGGAGCTCCTACGAGCAGTACTTC.

V is TRBV30 and J is TRBJ1-3; D is perhaps TRBD1 (5 bases). Germline-derived CDR1 and CDR2 are GTSNPN and SVGIG (reference sequence). V was pared by 0 bases and J by 0 bases, with 15 bases between. This CDR3 has 17 amino acids. DNA for the CDR3: TGTGCCTGGAGTGTACGTTGGCAGGGATACTCTGGAAACACCATATATTTT. Protein sequence: CAWSVRWQGYSGNTIYF. Full variable domain (missing parts from reference TRBV30 and TRBJ1-3): SQTIHQWPATLVQPVGSPLSLECTVEGTSNPNLYWYRQAAGRGLQLLFYSVGIGQISSEVPQNLSASRPQDRQFILSSKKLLLSDSGFYLCAWSVRWQGYSGNTIYFGEGSWLTVV.

This chain uses TRBV11-2 with TRBJ2-1, with 7 bases matching TRBD2. The junction had 12 bases not matched to a gene; V was cut back by 1 base and J by 6 bases. This CDR3 has 17 amino acids. Germline V gives CDR1 SGHAT, CDR2 FQNNGV. The CDR3 region has the DNA TGTGCCAGCAGCTTAGGACCCGGGGGGAGAATAATCAATGAGCAGTTCTTC. Translating it yields CASSLGPGGRIINEQFF. Variable domain in full (rest from reference TRBV11-2 and TRBJ2-1): EAGVAQSPRYKIIEKRQSVAFWCNPISGHATLYWYQQILGQGPKLLIQFQNNGVVDDSQLPKDRFSAERLKGVDSTLKIQPAKLEDSAVYLCASSLGPGGRIINEQFFGPGTRLTVL.

The chain carries TRBV30 and TRBJ1-1; D is uncertain. The germline gives CDR1 GTSNPN, CDR2 SVGIG (reference sequence). This CDR3 region has 13 residues. The V gene lost 3 bases and the J gene lost 1 base, with 9 bases spanning the gap. The CDR3 DNA reads TGTGCCTGGAGGAAAGGAGGGAACACTGAAGCTTTCTTT. Its protein is CAWRKGGNTEAFF.

This chain connects TRBV4-1 to TRBJ1-1; tentatively, D is TRBD1 (5 bases). Germline CDR1 reads MGHRA; CDR2 reads YSYEKL. The CDR3 sequence is 15 residues long. The V end was cut by 4 bases, the J end by 6 bases, with 18 bases between. CDR3 protein: CASSLPGGRTAEAFF. CDR3 DNA: TGCGCCAGCAGCCTCCCGGGGGGGAGAACCGCTGAAGCTTTCTTT.

V usage is TRBV30 and J usage is TRBJ2-7; 9 bases agree with TRBD2. The V gene end was trimmed by 2 bases and the J gene end by 0 bases; junction bases not matched to a gene: 8. The CDR3 sequence is 16 residues long. Looked up from germline, CDR1 is GTSNPN and CDR2 is SVGIG (reference sequence). Here the CDR3 DNA reads TGTGCCTGGAGTCCAGCGGGGGGTCGCAGCTCCTACGAGCAGTACTTC. This encodes CAWSPAGGRSSYEQYF.

The V and J genes are TRBV3-1 (or the pseudogene TRBV3-2) and TRBJ1-5; no clear D. The CDR3 extends over 16 amino acids. From germline, CDR1 is LGHDT and CDR2 YNNKEL (reference sequence). V shed 1 base and J shed 0 bases, with 10 bases lying between them. In DNA, the CDR3 is TGTGCCAGCAGCCAAGGGTTCCTCTATAGCAATCAGCCCCAGCATTTT. It translates to CASSQGFLYSNQPQHF.

The chain carries TRBV5-4 and TRBJ1-1; 8 bases line up with TRBD1. The CDR3 loop spans 14 amino acids. The V and J ends lost 0 bases and 3 bases, in that order; junction bases with no gene match: 1. Germline-derived CDR1 and CDR2 are SGHNT and YYREEE (reference sequence). The CDR3 loop is CASSLDRGDTEAFF. The CDR3, as DNA: TGTGCCAGCAGCTTGGACAGGGGGGACACTGAAGCTTTCTTT.

This chain joins TRBV13 and TRBJ1-1; D is uncertain. Germline V lookup: CDR1 PRHDT, CDR2 FYEKMQ (reference sequence). The V and J ends lost 1 base and 1 base respectively, with 7 bases between them. The CDR3 totals 14 residues. This CDR3 reads CASSLVTGNTEAFF. The CDR3 DNA reads as TGTGCCAGCAGCTTAGTGACGGGGAACACTGAAGCTTTCTTT. The entire variable domain, with the rest obtained from reference TRBV13 and TRBJ1-1, is as follows: AAGVIQSPRHLIKEKRETATLKCYPIPRHDTVYWYQQGPGQDPQFLISFYEKMQSDKGSIPDRFSAQQFSDYHSELNMSSLELGDSALYFCASSLVTGNTEAFFGQGTRLTVV.

This clone appeared once. The chain employs TRBV5-1 and TRBJ2-7; 9 positions match TRBD2. CDR3 size: 14 residues. V trimming: 4 bases; J trimming: 3 bases; junction bases outside the gene matches: 5. CDR1 is SGHRS, CDR2 YFSETQ, per germline. The DNA of the CDR3 is TGCGCCAGCAGCCCGGGACTAGCTGGCTACGAGCAGTACTTC. As protein: CASSPGLAGYEQYF.

The rearrangement uses TRBV7-9 and TRBJ2-7; TRBD2 matches 8 bases. CDR3 size: 13 residues. V gave up 6 bases and J gave up 2 bases; unmatched junction bases: 3. Germline values: CDR1 SEHNR, CDR2 FQNEAQ (reference sequence). CDR3 sequence reads: CASRAGAAYEQYF. The CDR3, as DNA: TGTGCCAGCAGAGCGGGGGCCGCCTACGAGCAGTACTTC.

The gene calls are TRBV7-6 and TRBJ2-3; 7 bases agree with TRBD2. With V trimmed by 8 bases and J by 6 bases, 14 bases remained unmatched. The germline V gene has CDR1 SGHVS and CDR2 FNYEAQ. The length of the CDR3 is 15 residues. CDR3 DNA sequence: TGTGCCAGCCGTCCCGGAGCGGGATCGCCGGATACGCAGTATTTT. Translated, it gives CASRPGAGSPDTQYF.

The chain uses TRBV12-3 or TRBV12-4 and TRBJ2-1, with D perhaps matching TRBD2 (5 bases). The length of the CDR3 is 13 residues. Deletions cut 5 bases from V and 7 bases from J, with 12 bases between. This CDR3 reads CASSIRGPNEQFF. The CDR3 DNA is TGTGCCAGCAGTATCCGAGGGCCTAATGAGCAGTTCTTC.